The 27 T cell receptor beta chains listed next were all sequenced from one sample in a study of T cells in Graves' hyperthyroidism and ophthalmopathy. What was amplified from RNA transcripts were TCR beta CDR3 regions. Carried out on the TCR CDR3, a first-round RT-PCR used the HTBI primer set. TCRdb processed the multiplex PCR reads anew with MiXCR; each CDR3 protein has one entry. The sample shows approximately 530,000 distinct CDR3 sequences, less than 20% of them seen only once. Sample: blood. Receptor source: a man aged 40-49 years with Graves' ophthalmopathy.

The chain employs TRBV2 and TRBJ2-7; no clear D. The germline CDR1 and CDR2 sequences are SNHLY and FYNNEI. V lost 6 bases, J lost 1 base, and 7 bases lay in between. The CDR3 runs 12 residues. CDR3 sequence reads: CASREESYEQYF. The CDR3 DNA reads TGTGCCAGCAGAGAGGAATCCTACGAGCAGTACTTC.

This clonotype has just a few counts. The V call is TRBV12-3 or TRBV12-4, the J call TRBJ1-1; D might be TRBD1 (5 bases). The CDR3 is 14 residues long. V was pared by 4 bases and J by 1 base, with 10 bases between. CDR3 nucleotides: TGTGCCAGCAGTTCCAGGGAAGAGAACACTGAAGCTTTCTTT. It yields the protein CASSSREENTEAFF.

The chain is built from TRBV19 and TRBJ2-7, with unresolved D. The germline V and J ends were trimmed by 10 bases and 0 bases, with 7 bases remaining between them. The CDR3 has 11 residues. CDR1 is LNHDA, CDR2 SQIVND, per germline (reference sequence). Here the CDR3 reads CATMYSYEQYF. The CDR3 DNA reads as TGTGCCACCATGTACTCCTACGAGCAGTACTTC.

J is TRBJ1-1 and V is TRBV11-2, with D perhaps matching TRBD1 (5 bases). The CDR3 spans 14 residues. Germline CDR1 reads SGHAT; CDR2 reads FQNNGV. V dropped 6 bases and J dropped 6 bases, with 17 bases sitting between them. The CDR3 spells CASRSSGRLAEAFF. The DNA of the CDR3 is TGTGCCAGCAGGTCCTCGGGGCGCCTGGCTGAAGCTTTCTTT.

V usage is TRBV6-2 or TRBV6-3 and J usage is TRBJ2-3; 8 bases map to TRBD1. The germline gives CDR1 MNHEY, CDR2 SVGEGT. This CDR3 has 15 amino acids. After removal of 6 bases from V and 4 bases from J, the junction contained 9 bases not matched to a gene. CDR3 nucleotides: TGTGCCAGCAGCCCGGGACAGGTTGACCCAGATACGCAGTATTTT. Its protein is CASSPGQVDPDTQYF.

This clonotype turned up a few times. The chain employs TRBV5-6 and TRBJ2-3, with 8 bases matching TRBD2. Trimming took 2 bases from V and 0 from J; bases not matched to a gene: 11. Looked up from germline, CDR1 is SGHDT and CDR2 is YYEEEE. This CDR3 contains 18 residues. The CDR3 nucleotides are TGTGCCAGCAGCTTAATTGGGTCTAGCGGGCCGAGCACAGATACGCAGTATTTT. Translated, it gives CASSLIGSSGPSTDTQYF.

The sample holds a few counts of this clonotype. The chain joins TRBV2 to TRBJ1-6; tentatively, D is TRBD1 (6 bases). Germline lookup yields CDR1 SNHLY and CDR2 FYNNEI. V was trimmed by 3 bases and J by 6 bases, leaving 9 bases between them. The CDR3 totals 14 residues. The CDR3 sequence is CASSDTGTNSPLHF. The CDR3 DNA reads as TGTGCCAGCAGTGACACAGGGACTAATTCACCCCTCCACTTT.

This clonotype was seen only a few times. The gene calls are TRBV20-1 and TRBJ2-3, with 10 bases fitting TRBD2. The germline V gene has CDR1 DFQATT and CDR2 SNEGSKA (reference sequence). V lost 1 base and J lost 0; bases outside the gene matches: 10. CDR3 length equals 18 residues. CDR3: CSARGLAGGTTSTDTQYF. CDR3 bases: TGCAGTGCTAGAGGACTAGCGGGTGGTACTACTAGCACAGATACGCAGTATTTT.

This clonotype was detected ten times or more. The rearrangement uses TRBV30 and TRBJ1-5; D uncertain. Germline values: CDR1 GTSNPN, CDR2 SVGIG (reference sequence). The germline V and J ends were trimmed by 3 bases and 10 bases, with 16 bases remaining between them. CDR3 length: 13 residues. The CDR3 loop is CAWRRVASGPQHF. The CDR3 DNA follows: TGTGCCTGGAGAAGAGTTGCGAGTGGCCCCCAGCATTTT. The full variable domain, with the rest looked up from reference TRBV30 and TRBJ1-5, is SQTIHQWPATLVQPVGSPLSLECTVEGTSNPNLYWYRQAAGRGLQLLFYSVGIGQISSEVPQNLSASRPQDRQFILSSKKLLLSDSGFYLCAWRRVASGPQHFGDGTRLSIL.

V usage is TRBV7-9 and J usage is TRBJ2-5; D might be TRBD1 (6 bases). The CDR3 runs 17 residues. Germline V lookup: CDR1 SEHNR, CDR2 FQNEAQ (reference sequence). The V end was cut by 5 bases, the J end by 5 bases, with 24 bases between. The CDR3 sequence: CASSLNAWDTKRETQYF. As DNA, the CDR3 is TGTGCCAGCAGCCTGAATGCCTGGGACACCAAGAGGGAGACCCAGTACTTC.

This clonotype was picked up a small number of times. V is TRBV12-3 or TRBV12-4 and J is TRBJ2-7, with D tentatively TRBD1 or TRBD2 (5 bases each). The CDR3 totals 15 residues. The ends were cut back, 1 base at V and 7 bases at J, with 17 bases in the middle. CDR3 sequence: CASSLGGNLLEEQYF. Written as DNA, the CDR3 is TGTGCCAGCAGTTTAGGGGGGAACCTACTGGAGGAGCAGTACTTC.

J is TRBJ2-7 and V is TRBV20-1; 7 nucleotides match TRBD1. The CDR3 contains 14 residues. Germline V lookup: CDR1 DFQATT, CDR2 SNEGSKA (reference sequence). V dropped 1 base and J dropped 2; count of bases not matched to a gene: 5. The CDR3 loop is CSARVQGVTYEQYF. In DNA, the CDR3 is TGCAGTGCTAGAGTGCAGGGGGTAACCTACGAGCAGTACTTC.

The chain recombines TRBV4-2 with TRBJ1-5; the D is unclear. The V end lost 6 bases, the J end lost 1 base, and 7 bases lay between the germline ends. There are 13 residues in the CDR3. CDR1 and CDR2 (germline): LGHNA, YNFKEQ. CDR3: CASSRPSNQPQHF. The CDR3 nucleotides read TGTGCCAGCAGTAGGCCCAGCAATCAGCCCCAGCATTTT.

This clonotype came up many times. The chain couples TRBV27 to TRBJ2-3; D is unresolved. In germline, CDR1 is MNHEY, CDR2 SMNVEV (reference sequence). The CDR3 is 12 amino acids. Trimming pared 2 bases from V and 5 bases from J, leaving 5 bases between. For the CDR3, the DNA is TGTGCCAGCAGTTTAATCGGAGATACGCAGTATTTT. Its translation: CASSLIGDTQYF.

The table lists this clonotype with a few counts. The chain uses TRBV24-1 and TRBJ1-4, with D possibly TRBD1 on 5 matching bases. Between the trimmed V and J ends, which lost 4 bases and 7 bases, there was a span of 18 bases. CDR1 KGHDR and CDR2 SFDVKD come from the germline V gene. This CDR3 spans 16 amino acids. The CDR3 DNA follows: TGTGCCACCAGTGACACCCGGTTCGGGACCAGTGAAAAACTGTTTTTT. This translates into CATSDTRFGTSEKLFF.

The chain is built from TRBV14 and TRBJ1-1; 9 nucleotides align to TRBD1. The V segment lost 4 bases and the J segment 0 bases; nucleotides outside the gene matches: 12. The germline CDR1 and CDR2 sequences are SGHDN and FVKESK. This CDR3 is built from 18 residues. CDR3 nucleotide sequence: TGTGCCAGCAGCCCAATAGTAGGACAGGGGCGATTGAACACTGAAGCTTTCTTT. Translation gives CASSPIVGQGRLNTEAFF.

This clonotype was observed a handful of times. In DNA form, the CDR3 reads TGTGCCAGCAGTCCCTCCCGGGGCGGAGGCTACACCTTC. This gives the protein CASSPSRGGGYTF. This chain uses TRBV12-3 or TRBV12-4 with TRBJ1-2; a possible D gene is TRBD1 (5 bases). V gave up 5 bases and J gave up 8 bases, with 15 bases separating them. This CDR3 has 13 amino acids.

There are many counts of this clonotype. The chain combines TRBV3-1 with TRBJ2-4; 9 bases map to TRBD1. CDR1 is LGHDT and CDR2 is YNNKEL in the germline V gene (reference sequence). This CDR3 has 15 residues. V lost 1 base and J lost 5; bases outside the gene matches: 3. The CDR3 coding sequence is TGTGCCAGCAGCCAAGGACAGGGGGTTCAAAACATTCAGTACTTC. Protein product: CASSQGQGVQNIQYF. The full variable domain, in which reference TRBV3-1 and TRBJ2-4 provide the parts outside the CDR3, is DTAVSQTPKYLVTQMGNDKSIKCEQNLGHDTMYWYKQDSKKFLKIMFSYNNKELIINETVPNRFSPKSPDKAHLNLHINSLELGDSAVYFCASSQGQGVQNIQYFGAGTRLSVL.

This clonotype came up many times. The chain carries TRBV3-1 and TRBJ1-1; unclear D gene. Germline CDR1 and CDR2: LGHDT and YNNKEL (reference sequence). This CDR3 comprises 15 residues. The germline V and J ends were trimmed by 1 base and 1 base, with 10 bases remaining between them. The CDR3 here is CASSQVTPKNTEAFF. The CDR3 DNA sequence: TGTGCCAGCAGCCAAGTTACCCCCAAGAACACTGAAGCTTTCTTT.

As for this clonotype: The junction departs from the called germline gene at one end, perhaps through a read error. The V and J genes are TRBV7-9 and TRBJ2-2, with TRBD1 identical over 7 bases. This CDR3 has 19 amino acids. The germline gives CDR1 SEHNR, CDR2 FQNEAQ (reference sequence). The CDR3 sequence is CASSFPGQPSITNPGELFF. The CDR3 DNA follows: TGTGCCAGCAGCTTTCCGGGACAGCCATCAATCACGAACCCCGGGGAGCTGTTTTTT.

About this clonotype: Since a much larger clone is just one base distant, this may be a read error. The chain links TRBV30 to TRBJ1-5, with TRBD1 matching 8 bases. The ends lost 4 bases at V and 10 bases at J; junction bases unmatched: 15. The CDR3 totals 15 residues. Germline CDR1 is GTSNPN and CDR2 is SVGIG (reference sequence). CDR3 amino acids: CAWKGTGPSWDPQHF. The CDR3 DNA is TGTGCCTGGAAAGGGACAGGCCCATCGTGGGACCCCCAGCATTTT.

J is TRBJ2-1 and V is TRBV20-1; 10 nucleotides line up with TRBD2. This CDR3 is 16 amino acids long. V dropped 6 bases and J dropped 3; count of bases not matched to a gene: 11. Germline CDR1 reads DFQATT; CDR2 reads SNEGSKA (reference sequence). CDR3 bases: TGCAGTGCAGGAGGGCTAGCGGGAGCTATCTACAATGAGCAGTTCTTC. This gives the protein CSAGGLAGAIYNEQFF.

Details on this clonotype: A clone one base away is much larger, so this may be a read error. The rearrangement uses TRBV2 and TRBJ2-7, with D possibly being TRBD1 or TRBD2 (5 bases each). CDR3 length: 14 amino acids. Looked up from germline, CDR1 is SNHLY and CDR2 is FYNNEI. This chain's CDR3 is CVSIRRDGAYEQYF. Here the CDR3 DNA reads TGTGTCAGCATTCGCCGGGACGGGGCCTACGAGCAGTACTTC.

This clonotype was observed a few times. This chain links TRBV4-2 with TRBJ2-5, with TRBD2 matching over 13 bases. The CDR3 totals 18 residues. Germline V lookup: CDR1 LGHNA, CDR2 YNFKEQ. The junction had 5 bases not matched to a gene; V was cut back by 0 bases and J by 1 base. CDR3 coding DNA: TGTGCCAGCAGCCAAGATGGGGGACTAGCGGGACGCCAAGAGACCCAGTACTTC. Translated: CASSQDGGLAGRQETQYF.

For this clonotype: The junction departs from germline at one end; a sequencing error may be responsible. V gene TRBV5-1 combines with J gene TRBJ2-7, with D hard to call. The CDR3 has 13 residues. In germline, CDR1 is SGHRS, CDR2 YFSETQ. As DNA, the CDR3 is TGTGCCAGCAGCCCCCGACCCTCCTACGAGCAGTACTTC. Its translation is CASSPRPSYEQYF.

The chain is built from TRBV20-1 and TRBJ2-5; no firm D call. CDR1 is DFQATT, CDR2 SNEGSKA, per germline (reference sequence). CDR3 length: 13 amino acids. V lost 2 bases and J 1 base, leaving 8 bases between the germline ends. The CDR3 loop is CSARMEFQETQYF. Here the CDR3 DNA reads TGCAGTGCTAGAATGGAGTTCCAAGAGACCCAGTACTTC.

The chain couples TRBV20-1 to TRBJ2-5; TRBD2 matches at 11 bases. The CDR3 is made up of 13 amino acids. The V and J ends lost 4 bases and 4 bases, in that order; junction bases with no gene match: 2. Germline V gene data show CDR1 as DFQATT and CDR2 as SNEGSKA (reference sequence). The CDR3 is CSATTSGTETQYF. The DNA of the CDR3 is TGCAGTGCTACGACTAGCGGGACAGAGACCCAGTACTTC.